Sequencing of this T cell receptor beta chain was carried out in a study of T cell changes during pregnancy in multiple sclerosis. This clone came up many times. The germline V gene encodes CDR1 MDHEN and CDR2 SYDVKM. This CDR3 comprises 14 residues. Trimming left V 7 bases short and J 8 bases short, with 20 bases between. Sequencing used immunoSEQ multiplex PCR; TCRdb keeps in-frame clones, though not all of them. The sample has about 80,000 clones, 92% seen once; the top ten hold 2.6%. The clonotype originates from a female donor with multiple sclerosis, enrolled in a pregnancy study. Sequencing used peripheral blood, obtained before pregnancy. The chain joins TRBV28 to TRBJ1-1; D gene ambiguous. DNA for the CDR3: TGTGCCAGCACCTCTGAGGGCGGAGGTCAAGAAGCTTTCTTT. This encodes CASTSEGGGQEAFF.